The 8 T cell receptor beta chains below were found in one sample sequenced in a study of high-grade serous ovarian cancer treatment subgroups. Data came from immunoSEQ multiplex PCR; TCRdb stores just in-frame clones and leaves some out. This table holds roughly 5,000 clones, less than 70% found once. The tumor samples were collected prior to definitive surgery or chemotherapy. Specimen: tumor tissue. The receptors stem from a human donor with high-grade serous ovarian cancer.

This chain uses TRBV29-1 with TRBJ1-3; no clear D. This CDR3 has 13 amino acids. The germline V and J ends were trimmed by 7 bases and 4 bases, with 14 bases remaining between them. Germline V lookup: CDR1 SQVTM, CDR2 ANQGSEA. CDR3 in amino acids: CSADADGGNTIYF. The CDR3 DNA follows: TGCAGCGCTGATGCCGATGGCGGAAACACCATATATTTT.

This clone was seen a few times. CDR3 DNA sequence: TGTGCCAGCAGCTCGGGCGATTCAGGTGGCTACACCTTC. Amino acid sequence: CASSSGDSGGYTF. The V gene is TRBV11-2, the J gene TRBJ1-2; D uncertain. The CDR3 consists of 13 residues. CDR1 and CDR2 (germline): SGHAT, FQNNGV. V lost 4 bases and J 7 bases, leaving 13 bases between the germline ends. Together with reference TRBV11-2 and TRBJ1-2, the CDR3 gives the full variable domain: EAGVAQSPRYKIIEKRQSVAFWCNPISGHATLYWYQQILGQGPKLLIQFQNNGVVDDSQLPKDRFSAERLKGVDSTLKIQPAKLEDSAVYLCASSSGDSGGYTFGSGTRLTVV.

The chain joins TRBV11-3 to TRBJ2-3; D not certain. This CDR3 spans 14 amino acids. Trimming pared 8 bases from V and 3 bases from J, leaving 15 bases between. CDR1 and CDR2 (germline): SGHNT, YENEEA. The CDR3 region has the DNA TGTGCCAGCTCCTCTAAGTTGAGTACAGATACGCAGTATTTT. It yields the protein CASSSKLSTDTQYF.

DNA for the CDR3: TGTGCCAGCTCCTACGGGGACACTGAAGCTTTCTTT. Its protein is CASSYGDTEAFF. The V and J genes are TRBV18 and TRBJ1-1; D is unclear. Germline assignment: CDR1 KGHSH and CDR2 LQKENI. Between the trimmed V and J ends, which lost 6 bases and 3 bases, there was a span of 8 bases. The CDR3 is 12 amino acids.

The V and J genes are TRBV7-9 and TRBJ1-2; D remains ambiguous. Germline V lookup: CDR1 SEHNR, CDR2 FQNEAQ (reference sequence). V was trimmed by 1 base and J by 6 bases, leaving 9 bases between them. CDR3 length: 13 residues. This chain's CDR3 is CASSLEGSNGYTF. The CDR3 coding sequence is TGTGCCAGCAGCTTAGAAGGCTCCAATGGCTACACCTTC.

This clone was seen a handful of times. V usage is TRBV19 and J usage is TRBJ1-2; D is possibly TRBD1 (6 bases). The germline V gene encodes CDR1 LNHDA and CDR2 SQIVND (reference sequence). CDR3 length equals 14 residues. The V and J ends lost 5 bases and 5 bases respectively, with 15 bases between them. CDR3 DNA: TGTGCCAGTAGTCCGACAGGAGGGAGTTATGGCTACACCTTC. Encoded protein: CASSPTGGSYGYTF.

The chain carries TRBV7-2 and TRBJ2-6; D is uncertain. Trimming stripped 2 bases from V and 3 bases from J, with 14 bases between. CDR3 size: 17 residues. CDR1 is SGHTA and CDR2 is FQGNSA in the germline V gene. The CDR3 nucleotides are TGTGCCAGCAGCTTATACACAGAAGCAGGTGGGGCCAACGTCCTGACTTTC. It codes for CASSLYTEAGGANVLTF.

This clone was recorded a few times. The chain joins TRBV7-2 to TRBJ1-5; D gene uncertain. Germline assignment: CDR1 SGHTA and CDR2 FQGNSA. Trimming stripped 7 bases from V and 3 bases from J, with 10 bases between. This CDR3 is 13 amino acids long. The CDR3 coding sequence is TGTGCCAGCACCTCTTCCCCCAATCAGCCCCAGCATTTT. Its protein is CASTSSPNQPQHF.